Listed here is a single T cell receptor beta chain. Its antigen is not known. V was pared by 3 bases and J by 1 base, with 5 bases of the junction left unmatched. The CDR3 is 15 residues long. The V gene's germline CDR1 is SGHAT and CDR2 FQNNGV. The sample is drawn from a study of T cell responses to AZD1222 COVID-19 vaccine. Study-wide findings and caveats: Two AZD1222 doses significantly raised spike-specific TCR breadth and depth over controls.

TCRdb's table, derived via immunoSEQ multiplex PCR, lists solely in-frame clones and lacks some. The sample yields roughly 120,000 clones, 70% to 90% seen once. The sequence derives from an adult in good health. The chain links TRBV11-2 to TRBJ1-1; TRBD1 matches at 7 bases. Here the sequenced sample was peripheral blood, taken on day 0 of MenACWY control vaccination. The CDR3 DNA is TGTGCCAGCAGCTTTAGCGGGACAGCGAACACTGAAGCTTTCTTT. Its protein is CASSFSGTANTEAFF.